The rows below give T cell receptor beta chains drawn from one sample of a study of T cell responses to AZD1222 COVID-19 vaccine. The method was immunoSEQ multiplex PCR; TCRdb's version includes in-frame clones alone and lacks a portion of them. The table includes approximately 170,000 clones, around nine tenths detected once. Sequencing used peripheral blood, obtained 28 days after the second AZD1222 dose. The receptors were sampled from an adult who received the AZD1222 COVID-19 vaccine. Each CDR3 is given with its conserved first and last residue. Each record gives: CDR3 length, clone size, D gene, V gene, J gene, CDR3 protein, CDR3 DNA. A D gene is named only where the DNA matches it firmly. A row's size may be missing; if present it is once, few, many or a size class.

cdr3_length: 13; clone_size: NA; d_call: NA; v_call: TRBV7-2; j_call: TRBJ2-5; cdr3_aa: CASSLYRQETQYF; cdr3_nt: TGTGCCAGCAGCTTGTACCGACAAGAGACCCAGTACTTC
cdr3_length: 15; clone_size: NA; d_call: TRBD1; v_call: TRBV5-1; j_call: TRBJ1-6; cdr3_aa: CASSPSTGDNSPLHF; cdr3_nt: TGCGCCAGCAGCCCCTCCACAGGGGACAATTCACCCCTCCACTTT
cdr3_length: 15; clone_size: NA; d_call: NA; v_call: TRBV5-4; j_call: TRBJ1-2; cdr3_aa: CASSLDGAGYYGYTF; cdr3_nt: TGTGCCAGCAGCTTGGACGGGGCGGGGTACTATGGCTACACCTTC
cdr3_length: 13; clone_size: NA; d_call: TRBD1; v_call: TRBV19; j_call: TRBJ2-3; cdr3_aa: CASRDRVIDTQYF; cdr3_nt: TGTGCCAGCAGGGACAGGGTCATCGATACGCAGTATTTT
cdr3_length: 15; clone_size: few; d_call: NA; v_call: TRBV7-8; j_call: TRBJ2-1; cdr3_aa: CASSLSGGSGNEQFF; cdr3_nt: TGTGCCAGCAGCTTATCAGGGGGGTCTGGGAATGAGCAGTTCTTC
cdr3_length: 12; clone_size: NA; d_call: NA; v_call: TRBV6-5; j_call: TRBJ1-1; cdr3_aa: CASSNGQTVAFF; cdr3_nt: TGTGCCAGCAGCAACGGGCAGACGGTCGCTTTCTTT
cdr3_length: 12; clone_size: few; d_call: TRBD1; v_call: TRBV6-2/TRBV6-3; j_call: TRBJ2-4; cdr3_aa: CASSYKGATQYF; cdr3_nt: TGTGCCAGCAGTTATAAGGGGGCTACTCAGTACTTC
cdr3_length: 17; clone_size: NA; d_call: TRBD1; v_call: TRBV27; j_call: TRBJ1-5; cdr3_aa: CASSPGTAHNSNQPQHF; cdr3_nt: TGTGCCAGCAGTCCCGGGACAGCCCACAATAGCAATCAGCCCCAGCATTTT
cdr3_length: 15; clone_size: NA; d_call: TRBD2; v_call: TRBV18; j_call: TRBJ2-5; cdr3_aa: CASSPPVSGAAAQYF; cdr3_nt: TGTGCCAGCTCACCTCCGGTTAGCGGGGCCGCGGCCCAGTACTTC
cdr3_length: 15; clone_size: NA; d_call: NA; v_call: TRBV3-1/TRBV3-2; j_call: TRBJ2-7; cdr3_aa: CASSQEPGVNYEQYF; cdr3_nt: TGTGCCAGCAGCCAAGAACCAGGGGTCAACTACGAGCAGTACTTC
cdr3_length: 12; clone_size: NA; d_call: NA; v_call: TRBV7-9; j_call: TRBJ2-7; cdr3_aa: CASSFRGYEQYF; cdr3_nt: TGTGCCAGCAGCTTCAGGGGATACGAGCAGTACTTC
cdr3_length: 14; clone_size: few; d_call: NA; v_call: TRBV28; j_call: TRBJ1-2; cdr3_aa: CASSPGGQIYGYTF; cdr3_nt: TGTGCCAGCAGCCCCGGTGGGCAGATCTATGGCTACACCTTC
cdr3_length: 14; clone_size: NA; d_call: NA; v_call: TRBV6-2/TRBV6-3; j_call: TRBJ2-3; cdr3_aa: CASSFGPSADTQYF; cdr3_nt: TGTGCCAGCAGTTTCGGGCCTAGTGCAGATACGCAGTATTTT
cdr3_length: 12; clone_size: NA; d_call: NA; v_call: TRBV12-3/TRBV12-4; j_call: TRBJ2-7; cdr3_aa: CASSFDRYEQYF; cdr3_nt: TGTGCCAGCAGTTTTGACAGGTACGAGCAGTACTTC
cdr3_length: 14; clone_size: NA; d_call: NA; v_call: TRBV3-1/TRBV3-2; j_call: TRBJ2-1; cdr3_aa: CASSHAGSYNEQFF; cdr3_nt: TGTGCCAGCAGCCACGCGGGGAGCTACAATGAGCAGTTCTTC
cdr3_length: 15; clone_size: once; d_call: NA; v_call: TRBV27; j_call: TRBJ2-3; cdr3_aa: CASSFRGWSTDTQYF; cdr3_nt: TGTGCCAGCAGTTTCCGCGGGTGGAGCACAGATACGCAGTATTTT
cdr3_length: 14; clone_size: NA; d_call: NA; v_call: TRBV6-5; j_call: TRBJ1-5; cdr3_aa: CASSSTGLNQPQHF; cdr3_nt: TGTGCCAGCAGTTCTACAGGGCTAAATCAGCCCCAGCATTTT
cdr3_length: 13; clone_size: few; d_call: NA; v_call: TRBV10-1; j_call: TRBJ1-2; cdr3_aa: CASSETSPYGYTF; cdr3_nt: TGCGCCAGCAGTGAAACCAGTCCATATGGCTACACCTTC
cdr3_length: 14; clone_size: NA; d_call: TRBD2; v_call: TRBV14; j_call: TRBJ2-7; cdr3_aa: CASSQVRGGYEQYF; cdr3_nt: TGTGCCAGCAGCCAAGTCCGGGGGGGATACGAGCAGTACTTC
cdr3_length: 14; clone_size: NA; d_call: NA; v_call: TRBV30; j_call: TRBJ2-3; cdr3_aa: CAWTFALGTDTQYF; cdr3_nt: TGTGCCTGGACTTTTGCGTTGGGCACAGATACGCAGTATTTT
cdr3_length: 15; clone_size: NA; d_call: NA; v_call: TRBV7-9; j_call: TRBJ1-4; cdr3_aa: CASRSIGVGNEKLFF; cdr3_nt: TGTGCCAGCAGATCCATTGGGGTCGGGAATGAAAAACTGTTTTTT
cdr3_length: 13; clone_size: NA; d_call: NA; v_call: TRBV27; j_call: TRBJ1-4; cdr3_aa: CASRRGAVEKLFF; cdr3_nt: TGTGCCAGCAGGAGGGGGGCTGTTGAAAAACTGTTTTTT